A single count supports the clone carrying this T cell receptor beta chain. What it recognizes is unknown. The length of the CDR3 is 15 residues. Germline CDR1 and CDR2: MNHNY and SVGAGI (reference sequence). V lost 5 bases and J lost 6; bases outside the gene matches: 8. Normal lung sampling was at least 3 cm from the tumour, as distant as possible. These data are taken from a study of immune cell composition in non-small cell lung cancer. Study conclusions and caveats: Adenocarcinomas with higher top tumour-associated clone frequency had more reactive TILs. Tumour TCR-beta clonality was not significantly tied to smoking pack-years.

The table came from immunoSEQ multiplex PCR; TCRdb's copy has only in-frame clones and leaves some out. There are about 8,700 clones in the sample; 67% occur only once, and around a quarter lies in the top ten. The receptor was isolated from a human donor with non-small cell lung cancer. V and J are TRBV6-6 and TRBJ1-2, with 11 bases matching TRBD1. Material for sequencing was non-adjacent lung tissue. The CDR3 reads CASSNRDRGKDGYTF. CDR3 DNA: TGTGCCAGCAGTAACCGGGACAGGGGGAAGGATGGCTACACCTTC.